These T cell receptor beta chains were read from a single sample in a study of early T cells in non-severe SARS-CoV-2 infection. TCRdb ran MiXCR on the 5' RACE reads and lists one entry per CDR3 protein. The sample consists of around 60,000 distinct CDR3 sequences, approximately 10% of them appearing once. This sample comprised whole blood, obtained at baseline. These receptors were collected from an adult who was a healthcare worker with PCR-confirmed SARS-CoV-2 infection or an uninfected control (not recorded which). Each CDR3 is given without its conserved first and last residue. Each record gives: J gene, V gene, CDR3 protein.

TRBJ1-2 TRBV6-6 ASSLRDRDYGYT
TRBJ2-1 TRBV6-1 ASSEMTGSYNEQF
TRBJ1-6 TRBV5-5 ASSTDSYNSPLH
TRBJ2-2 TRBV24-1 ATSDPGTSTGELF
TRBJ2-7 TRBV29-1 SVDSDSSYEQY
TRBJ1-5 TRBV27 ASSPTSTGYYSNQPQH
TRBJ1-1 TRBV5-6 ASSPVGQRMNTEAF
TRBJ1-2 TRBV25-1 ASSDPPGDYGYT
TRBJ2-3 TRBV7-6 ASSNSAADTQY
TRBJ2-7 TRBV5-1 ASSLTNNYEQY
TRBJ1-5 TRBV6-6 ASISAGRLNQPQH
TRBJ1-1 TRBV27 ASRGQAGRNTEAF
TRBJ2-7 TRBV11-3 ASSLRTGYEQY
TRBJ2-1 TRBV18 ASSPLTEDEQF
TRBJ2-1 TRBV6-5 ASSAGTNRRNEQF
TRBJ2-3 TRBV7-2 ASSIKAGGLTDTQY
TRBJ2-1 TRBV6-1 ASSEAAGGHNEQF
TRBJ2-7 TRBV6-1 ASSETWRTASYEQY
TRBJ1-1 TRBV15 ATSSGDSRAF
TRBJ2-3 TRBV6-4 ASSGTGKAQY
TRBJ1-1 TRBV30 AWSRQGNTEAF
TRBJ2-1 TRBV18 ASSPIRDPRSYNEQF
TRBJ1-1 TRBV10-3 ATTSGATMNTEAF
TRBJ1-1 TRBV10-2 ASRLEGLGTEAF
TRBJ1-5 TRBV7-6 ASSLGDRGTQPQH
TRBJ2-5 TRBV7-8 ASRKTQETQY
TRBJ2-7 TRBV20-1 SARPGLSPYEQY
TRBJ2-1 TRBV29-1 SVEEDTYNEQF
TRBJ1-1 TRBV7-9 ASSTWDSKNTEAF